This paragraph reports one TCR beta chain. The CDR3 is 15 amino acids. Germline V gives CDR1 SGDLS, CDR2 YYNGEE. V gave up 3 bases and J gave up 7 bases; unmatched junction bases: 9. This entry is derived from a study of blood T cell repertoires in COVID-19. Study-wide background: The United States, Italy and Spain provided the acute and convalescent COVID-19 samples.

Method: immunoSEQ multiplex PCR; TCRdb's copy keeps in-frame clones and lacks some. The profile covers roughly 190,000 clones, with more than 70% appearing a single time and 5.5% to 7% taken by the ten largest. This receptor was obtained from a man in his forties with active or convalescent COVID-19. This chain joins TRBV9 and TRBJ1-5, with 8 nucleotides matching TRBD1. Sequencing used peripheral blood. The CDR3 DNA is TGTGCCAGCAGCGCGACAGGGGCCCGAGGGCAGCCCCAGCATTTT. This translates into CASSATGARGQPQHF.